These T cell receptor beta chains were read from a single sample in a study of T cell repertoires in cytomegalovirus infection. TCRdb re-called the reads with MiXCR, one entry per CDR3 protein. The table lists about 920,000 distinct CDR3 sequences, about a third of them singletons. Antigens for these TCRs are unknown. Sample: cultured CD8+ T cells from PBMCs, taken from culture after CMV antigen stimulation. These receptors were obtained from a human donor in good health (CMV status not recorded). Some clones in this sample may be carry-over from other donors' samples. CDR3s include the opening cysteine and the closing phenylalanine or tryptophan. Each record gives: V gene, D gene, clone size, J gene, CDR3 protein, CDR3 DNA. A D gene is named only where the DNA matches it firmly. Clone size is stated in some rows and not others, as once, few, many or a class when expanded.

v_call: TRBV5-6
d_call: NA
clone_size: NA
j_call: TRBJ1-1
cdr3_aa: CASSLVGGPNTEAFF
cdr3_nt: TGTGCCAGCAGCTTGGTCGGGGGGCCGAACACTGAAGCTTTCTTT

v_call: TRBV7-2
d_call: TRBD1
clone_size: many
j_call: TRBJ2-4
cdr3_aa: CASSFLRTGSKNIQYF
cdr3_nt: TGTGCCAGCAGCTTCCTTAGGACAGGGTCCAAAAACATTCAGTACTTC

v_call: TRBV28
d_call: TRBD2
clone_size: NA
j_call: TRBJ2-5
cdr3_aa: CASSAGTSGGAWETQYF
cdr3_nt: TGTGCCAGCAGTGCCGGGACTAGCGGGGGGGCCTGGGAGACCCAGTACTTC

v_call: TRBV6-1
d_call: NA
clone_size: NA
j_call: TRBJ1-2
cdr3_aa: CASSEFPGSRTYGYTF
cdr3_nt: TGTGCCAGCAGTGAATTCCCTGGCAGTAGGACCTATGGCTACACCTTC

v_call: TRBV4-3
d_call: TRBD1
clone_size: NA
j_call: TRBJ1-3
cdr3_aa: CASSQWAGGSGNTIYF
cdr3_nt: TGCGCCAGCAGCCAATGGGCAGGGGGCTCTGGAAACACCATATATTTT

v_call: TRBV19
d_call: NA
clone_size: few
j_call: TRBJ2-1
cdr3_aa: CASSNPIQGSPYNEQFF
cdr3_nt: TGTGCCAGTAGTAACCCAATCCAGGGGTCACCTTACAATGAGCAGTTCTTC

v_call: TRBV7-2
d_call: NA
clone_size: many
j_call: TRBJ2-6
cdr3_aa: CASSILKGKPSGANVLTF
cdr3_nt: TGTGCCAGCAGCATACTAAAGGGTAAACCCTCTGGGGCCAACGTCCTGACTTTC

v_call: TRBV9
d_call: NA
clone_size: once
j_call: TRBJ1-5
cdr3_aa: CASSVSGIGNQPQHF
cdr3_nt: TGTGCCAGCAGCGTATCCGGGATCGGCAATCAGCCCCAGCATTTT

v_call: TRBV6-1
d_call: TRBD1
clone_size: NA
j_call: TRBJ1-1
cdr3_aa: CASSAGRGYFNTEAFF
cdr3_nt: TGTGCCAGCAGTGCCGGCAGGGGGTACTTTAACACTGAAGCTTTCTTT

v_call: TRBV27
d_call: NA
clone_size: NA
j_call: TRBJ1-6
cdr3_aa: CASSPFGRSSYNSPLHF
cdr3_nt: TGTGCCAGCAGCCCTTTCGGGCGGAGCTCCTATAATTCACCCCTCCACTTT

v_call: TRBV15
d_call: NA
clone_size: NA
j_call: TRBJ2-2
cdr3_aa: CATSNPTRVSGGELFF
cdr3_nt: TGTGCCACCAGTAACCCGACCCGGGTATCTGGCGGGGAGCTGTTTTTT

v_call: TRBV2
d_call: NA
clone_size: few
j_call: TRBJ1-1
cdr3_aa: CASSRSGVLEAFF
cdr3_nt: TGTGCCAGCAGTCGCTCAGGGGTCCTTGAAGCTTTCTTT

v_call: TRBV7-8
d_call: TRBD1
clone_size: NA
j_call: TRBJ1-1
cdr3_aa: CASSSRGRGRTEAFF
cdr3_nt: TGTGCCAGCAGCTCAAGGGGCAGGGGGCGGACTGAAGCTTTCTTT

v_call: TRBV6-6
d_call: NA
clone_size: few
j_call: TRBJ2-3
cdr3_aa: CASSYWDPKADTQYF
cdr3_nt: TGTGCCAGCAGTTACTGGGACCCCAAGGCTGATACGCAGTATTTT

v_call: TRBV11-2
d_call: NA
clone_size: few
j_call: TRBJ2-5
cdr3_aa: CASSLIETPFQETQYF
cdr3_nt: TGTGCCAGCAGCTTAATTGAGACTCCCTTCCAAGAGACCCAGTACTTC

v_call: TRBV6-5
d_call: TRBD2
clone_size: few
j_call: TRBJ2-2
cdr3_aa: CASSYRAGGTWELFF
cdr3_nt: TGTGCCAGCAGTTACAGGGCGGGAGGCACCTGGGAGCTGTTTTTT

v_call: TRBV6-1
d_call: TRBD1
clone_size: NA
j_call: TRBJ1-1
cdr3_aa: CASSEPDRGRVNTEAFF
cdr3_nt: TGTGCCAGCAGTGAACCGGACAGGGGGCGGGTGAACACTGAAGCTTTCTTT

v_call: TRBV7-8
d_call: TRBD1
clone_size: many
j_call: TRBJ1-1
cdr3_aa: CASSAPGQGAGDTEAFF
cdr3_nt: TGTGCCAGCAGCGCTCCGGGACAGGGGGCGGGGGACACTGAAGCTTTCTTT

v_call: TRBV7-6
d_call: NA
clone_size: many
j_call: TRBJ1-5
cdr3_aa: CASSALGPQNQPQHF
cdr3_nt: TGTGCCAGCAGCGCTTTAGGACCGCAGAATCAGCCCCAGCATTTT

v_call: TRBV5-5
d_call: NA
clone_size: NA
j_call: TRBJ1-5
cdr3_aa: CASSLRTDGYQPQHF
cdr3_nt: TGTGCCAGCAGCTTGAGGACGGACGGGTATCAGCCCCAGCATTTT

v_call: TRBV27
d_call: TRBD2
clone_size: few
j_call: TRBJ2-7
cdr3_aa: CASSTSGGDHSYEQYF
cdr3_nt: TGTGCCAGCAGCACTAGCGGGGGGGATCACAGCTACGAGCAGTACTTC

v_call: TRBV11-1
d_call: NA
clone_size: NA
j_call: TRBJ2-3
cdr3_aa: CASSLDLDDTQYF
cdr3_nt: TGTGCCAGCAGCTTAGACTTGGACGATACGCAGTATTTT

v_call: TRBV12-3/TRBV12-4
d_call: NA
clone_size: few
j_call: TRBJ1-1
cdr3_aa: CASSLLIQGDTEAFF
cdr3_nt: TGTGCCAGCAGTTTACTCATACAGGGTGACACTGAAGCTTTCTTT

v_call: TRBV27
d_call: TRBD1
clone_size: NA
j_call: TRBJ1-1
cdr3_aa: CASSLQGGILGAFF
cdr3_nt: TGTGCCAGCAGTTTACAGGGGGGTATTCTGGGAGCTTTCTTT

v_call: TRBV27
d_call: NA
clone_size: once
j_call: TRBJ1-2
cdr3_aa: CASSLSRGLGYTF
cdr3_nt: TGTGCCAGCAGTTTATCACGGGGTCTCGGCTACACCTTC

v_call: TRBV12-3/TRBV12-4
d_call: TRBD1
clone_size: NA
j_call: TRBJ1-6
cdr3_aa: CASSRVTGLNSPLHF
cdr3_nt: TGTGCCAGCAGCCGGGTGACAGGGTTGAATTCACCCCTCCACTTT

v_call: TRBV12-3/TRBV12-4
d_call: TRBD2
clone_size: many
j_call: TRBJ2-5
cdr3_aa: CASSSALGLAGRQETQYF
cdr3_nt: TGTGCCAGCAGTTCGGCACTAGGACTAGCGGGGAGGCAAGAGACCCAGTACTTC

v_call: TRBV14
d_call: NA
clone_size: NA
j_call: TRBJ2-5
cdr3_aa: CASSQDYGRQERSVGYPTQYF
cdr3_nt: TGTGCCAGCAGCCAAGATTACGGACGGCAGGAGAGGTCAGTAGGGTATCCGACCCAGTACTTC

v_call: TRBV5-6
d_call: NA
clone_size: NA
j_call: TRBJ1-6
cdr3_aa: CASSLAKLGTPLHF
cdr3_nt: TGTGCCAGCAGCTTGGCGAAACTGGGTACACCCCTCCACTTT

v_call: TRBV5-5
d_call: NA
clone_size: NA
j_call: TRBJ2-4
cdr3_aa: CASSLAERNLAKNIQYF
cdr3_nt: TGTGCCAGCAGCTTGGCGGAAAGGAATCTAGCCAAAAACATTCAGTACTTC

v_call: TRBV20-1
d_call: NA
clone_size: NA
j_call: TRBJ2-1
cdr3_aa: CSARLQGPTPYNEQFF
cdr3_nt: TGCAGTGCTAGGTTACAGGGCCCAACCCCCTACAATGAGCAGTTCTTC

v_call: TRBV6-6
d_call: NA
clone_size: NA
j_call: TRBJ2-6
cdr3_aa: CASSYSTSSGANVLTF
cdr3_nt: TGTGCCAGCAGTTACTCGACTAGCTCTGGGGCCAACGTCCTGACTTTC

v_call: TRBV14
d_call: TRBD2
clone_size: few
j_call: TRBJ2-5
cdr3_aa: CASAGGETQYF
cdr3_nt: TGTGCCAGCGCCGGGGGGGAGACCCAGTACTTC

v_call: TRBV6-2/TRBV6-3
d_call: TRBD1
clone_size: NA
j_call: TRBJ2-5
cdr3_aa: CASSKNRGRETQYF
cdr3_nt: TGTGCCAGCAGTAAAAACAGGGGAAGAGAGACCCAGTACTTC

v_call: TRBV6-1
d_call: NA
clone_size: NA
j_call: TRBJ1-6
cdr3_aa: CASSEGWGTFNSPLHF
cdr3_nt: TGTGCCAGCAGTGAAGGCTGGGGGACATTTAATTCACCCCTCCACTTT

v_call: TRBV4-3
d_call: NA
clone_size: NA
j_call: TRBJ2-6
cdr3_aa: CASSQEVSGANVLTF
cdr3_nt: TGCGCCAGCAGCCAAGAGGTTTCTGGGGCCAACGTCCTGACTTTC

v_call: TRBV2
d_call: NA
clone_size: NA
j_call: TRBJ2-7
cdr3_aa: CASSVLGQSSSYEQYF
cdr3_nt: TGTGCCAGCAGTGTTCTCGGACAGTCGAGCTCCTACGAGCAGTACTTC

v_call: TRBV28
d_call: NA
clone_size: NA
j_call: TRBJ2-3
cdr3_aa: CASSLLVVWESTDTQYF
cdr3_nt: TGTGCCAGCAGTTTATTGGTGGTTTGGGAAAGCACAGATACGCAGTATTTT

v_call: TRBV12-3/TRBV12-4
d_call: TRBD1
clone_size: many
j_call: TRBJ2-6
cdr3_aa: CASSPGQADSGANVLTF
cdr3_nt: TGTGCCAGCAGTCCGGGACAGGCCGACTCTGGGGCCAACGTCCTGACTTTC

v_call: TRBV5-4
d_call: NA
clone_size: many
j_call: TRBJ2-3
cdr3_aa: CASSLDRKLTDTQYF
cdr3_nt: TGTGCCAGCAGCTTGGACAGAAAGCTCACAGATACGCAGTATTTT

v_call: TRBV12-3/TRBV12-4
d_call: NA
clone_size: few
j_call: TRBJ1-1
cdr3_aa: CASSLGLGPTEAFF
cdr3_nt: TGTGCCAGCAGTTTAGGTCTGGGGCCCACTGAAGCTTTCTTT

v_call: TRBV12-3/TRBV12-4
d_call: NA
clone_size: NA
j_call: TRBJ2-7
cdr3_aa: CASSYTPPAGPRGHEQYF
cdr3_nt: TGTGCCAGCAGTTATACTCCTCCGGCGGGACCTAGGGGGCACGAGCAGTACTTC

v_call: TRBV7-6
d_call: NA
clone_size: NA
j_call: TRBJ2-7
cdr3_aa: CASSGSDRKVYSYEQYF
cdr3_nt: TGTGCCAGCAGCGGCTCCGACAGGAAAGTCTACTCCTACGAGCAGTACTTC